This T cell receptor beta chain is from a study of blood T cells in healthy people across ages (dated by TCRdb to between 2014 and 2016). Notes on the research overall: In model experiments, template switching captured roughly one uniquely barcoded TCR beta cDNA molecule for every two T cells. To avoid experimental bias, donors of different ages were randomly spread across the sequencing lanes. To track age-related changes in TCR beta repertoire diversity, the study relied on deep sequencing normalized with unique cDNA molecular identifiers. The study analyzed two additional independent replicas of 1 million unique cDNA reads from the same blood draw for two donors, one aged 18 to 30 and one aged 80 or older. Donors were grouped into four age groups: young (average 16 years), middle-aged (around 39), aged (roughly 67) and long-lived (less than 85).

Results and caveats for the whole study, not just this receptor: Because donor CMV infection status was unknown, age-related changes in expanded clonotypes were potentially confounded. As age increased, observed TCR beta diversity per million T cells dropped in a roughly linear way, and a significant reduction was already evident by age 40. Observed TCR beta diversity correlated strongly with the percentage of naive T cells measured by flow cytometry. Compared with the aged group, more naive CD4+ T cells, fewer expanded clones and increased TCR diversity were shown by the long-lived group, suggesting age selection. Because profiling used bulk unsorted PBMCs, naive and antigen-experienced compartments could not be compared conclusively. Estimates of total diversity from one million sequenced T cells were regarded as lower bounds and underestimates.

The library was obtained by 5' RACE. Reads for this sample came from an Illumina HiSeq 2500. A second PCR of roughly 7 to 12 cycles was run with a J-beta primer mix and a sample-barcoded 5' primer. A unique molecular identifier was introduced onto each TCR beta cDNA molecule by a template-switch 5' adaptor carrying 12 random nucleotides. Each sample yielded at least 3 million CDR3-containing paired-end reads. The Mint cDNA synthesis kit, primed by a TRBC-specific oligonucleotide, was used to synthesize first-strand cDNA from all RNA. Following uracil-DNA glycosylase treatment, all cDNA underwent a first 18-cycle PCR with the universal primers M1SS and BC2_uni_R. On the authors' methods: Normalization of each sample was performed by random selection of 1 million high-quality reads, each carrying a distinct molecular identifier. Reads with shared molecular identifiers were discarded instead of being binned into consensus sequences. MiTCR, with a Q25 quality threshold and the strictest error-elimination algorithm, was used for CDR3 identification, clonotype clustering and error correction. Lower-bound total TCR beta diversity was estimated with a nonparametric unseen species model using Euler transformation. TCRdb applied fastp at Q25 and MiXCR to the public reads, then kept only in-frame beta chains. Merged by CDR3 protein, the rows form single entries marked with the most common genes and DNA. The V and J calls come from TCRdb's annotation, not from the publication. The sample table contains roughly 700,000 distinct CDR3 sequences; only one count was recorded for around 48% of them. The ten top clones hold 25% to 35% of the sample.

Comment on this clonotype: This clone's antigen is unknown. Base qualities are not recorded, but no much larger clone differs from it by a single base.

Donors were about 36 systemically healthy Caucasian individuals from Russia aged roughly 6 to 100 years. Approximately 9.7 milliliters of peripheral blood were drawn from each donor into EDTA-treated Vacutainer tubes. Ficoll-Paque density-gradient centrifugation was used to isolate PBMCs, with at least 6 million obtained per sample. Trizol reagent was used to extract total RNA from the PBMCs, yielding at least 5.5 micrograms per sample. For every donor, an aliquot of PBMCs went through flow cytometry to measure the percentages of naive CD45RAhigh/CD27high T cells. The CDR3, from cysteine to phenylalanine, totals 14 residues. Only CDR3 DNA remains: 42 bases, in frame from the first base. Here V drops 6 bases and J drops 5 bases, and the junction holds 4 bases not matched to any gene. The germline V gene encodes CDR1 MNHEY and CDR2 SMNVEV (reference sequence).

The sequenced material came from blood. Recombination joined TRBV27 with TRBJ2-7; TRBD2 aligns with 13 central bases. The sequence came from a woman aged 55-70 years in good health. The DNA sequence is as follows: TGTGCCAGCAGCATGGGGACTAGCGGGAACGAGCAGTACTTC. It specifies CASSMGTSGNEQYF.